This TCR beta chain was observed in a study of blood T cell repertoires in COVID-19. Study in general: COVID-19 samples, acute and convalescent, were from the United States, Italy and Spain. The analysed material was cDNA or gDNA that came from T cells, B-cell-depleted T cells, or PBMCs.

As processed by the authors: Amplification of reference gene primers was used by the study to estimate nucleated cell counts. Sequenced by immunoSEQ multiplex PCR; TCRdb stores in-frame clones only, minus some. D and trimming were read from the DNA, whereas the V and J calls and clone size are those reported in that table. The table has approximately 260,000 clones, 87% seen once. The sequencing input was peripheral blood. This TCR derives from a man in his fifties or sixties who had recovered from COVID-19.

In DNA form, the CDR3 reads TGTGCCAGCAGTTATCAGGGGGCTAACTATGGCTACACCTTC. Its protein is CASSYQGANYGYTF. This chain joins TRBV6-5 and TRBJ1-2; 7 nucleotides agree with TRBD1. The junction had 1 base not matched to a gene; V was cut back by 3 bases and J by 0 bases. The CDR3 length is 14 residues. In germline, CDR1 is MNHEY, CDR2 SVGAGI.